This T cell receptor (beta chain) was identified in a study of immune evolution from preneoplasia to lung adenocarcinoma. The overall study: HLA loss of heterozygosity: about 7% AIS, about 14% MIA, approximately 31% ADC, none AAH. Study results and limitations: Top clone frequencies peaked in normal lung, apparently declining through invasive adenocarcinoma.

TCRdb's table, derived via immunoSEQ multiplex PCR, lists solely in-frame clones and lacks some. The sample includes roughly 4,700 clones, roughly three quarters of them seen just once. Worth noting for this clone: Its antigen remains unidentified.

Germline CDR1 SNHLY, CDR2 FYNNEI. The V end was cut by 1 base, the J end by 5 bases, with 17 bases between. The CDR3 is made up of 16 amino acids. The sample taken for sequencing was FFPE minimally invasive lung adenocarcinoma tissue. This TCR came from a person aged 60-80 years with lung adenocarcinoma. The chain has TRBV2 and TRBJ2-5; unclear D gene. CDR3 residues: CASSEVGRPLGETQYF. The CDR3 DNA sequence: TGTGCCAGCAGTGAAGTGGGCAGGCCCCTAGGGGAGACCCAGTACTTC.